The present T cell receptor beta chain was sequenced within a study of blood T cell repertoires in COVID-19. The V gene end was trimmed by 0 bases and the J gene end by 2 bases; junction bases not matched to a gene: 6. The CDR3 has 17 residues. The germline gives CDR1 KGHSH, CDR2 LQKENI. Clones were sequenced by immunoSEQ multiplex PCR, and TCRdb holds only the in-frame ones, with some missing. The repertoire consists of around 40,000 clones, with approximately 79% occurring once and the leading ten covering roughly 25%. The chain uses TRBV18 and TRBJ2-2, with TRBD1 matching over 7 bases. The sequence was collected from a man between 70 and 80 years old with acute or convalescent COVID-19. The sample was peripheral blood. The CDR3 spells CASSPPTGQGNTGELFF. CDR3 bases: TGTGCCAGCTCACCACCGACAGGGCAGGGTAACACCGGGGAGCTGTTTTTT.